Listed below are T cell receptor beta chains from one sample, sequenced in a study of patients and donors after allogeneic stem cell transplantation. From the RT-PCR reads, TCRdb called clonotypes with MiXCR, one entry per CDR3 protein. The sample consists of 200,000 to 250,000 distinct CDR3 sequences, around an eighth of them appearing once. The sample consisted of blood, either unsorted or a sorted T cell fraction (not recorded which). The receptor source for this set is a human donor who was either an allogeneic HSCT recipient or a stem cell or donor lymphocyte infusion donor (not recorded which). It is not recorded whose cells these are; they may come from a transplant donor. Each CDR3 is given with its conserved first and last residue. D genes are given only for firm matches. The listing skips clone size in some rows; elsewhere it reads once, few, many or a size class.

D gene: TRBD1
clone size: few
V gene: TRBV7-2
J gene: TRBJ1-5
CDR3 DNA: TGTGCCAGCAGCCTGAGCGGGACAGCTAATCAGCCCCAGCATTTT
CDR3 protein: CASSLSGTANQPQHF

D gene: TRBD1
clone size: .
V gene: TRBV5-6
J gene: TRBJ1-3
CDR3 DNA: TGTGCCAGCAGCCCGGGACAGAGCAGGCTAGCTGGAAACACCATATATTTT
CDR3 protein: CASSPGQSRLAGNTIYF

D gene: .
clone size: .
V gene: TRBV4-3
J gene: TRBJ2-3
CDR3 DNA: TGCGCCAGCAGCCGGGGGTTGCGAGATACGCAGTATTTT
CDR3 protein: CASSRGLRDTQYF

D gene: .
clone size: few
V gene: TRBV7-2
J gene: TRBJ2-1
CDR3 DNA: TGTGCCAGCAGCTTAGCGTTCAGCGTTATCTACAATGAGCAGTTCTTC
CDR3 protein: CASSLAFSVIYNEQFF

D gene: .
clone size: .
V gene: TRBV18
J gene: TRBJ2-7
CDR3 DNA: TGTGCCAGCTCAGACGGGGATTACCGGAGCTCCTACGAGCAGTACTTC
CDR3 protein: CASSDGDYRSSYEQYF

D gene: TRBD2
clone size: few
V gene: TRBV3-1
J gene: TRBJ2-1
CDR3 DNA: TGTGCCAGCAGCCCTGCGGGGACTAGCCGATACAATGAGCAGTTCTTC
CDR3 protein: CASSPAGTSRYNEQFF

D gene: TRBD1
clone size: few
V gene: TRBV20-1
J gene: TRBJ1-5
CDR3 DNA: TGCAGTGCTAGTGGTTTCAGGGGGCCTACCCAGCCCCAGCATTTT
CDR3 protein: CSASGFRGPTQPQHF

D gene: .
clone size: .
V gene: TRBV15
J gene: TRBJ1-5
CDR3 DNA: TGTGCCACCAGCAGAGGGCAGGGGCATCAGCCCCAGCATTTT
CDR3 protein: CATSRGQGHQPQHF

D gene: TRBD1
clone size: many
V gene: TRBV12-3/TRBV12-4
J gene: TRBJ1-1
CDR3 DNA: TGTGCCAGCAGCTTTCCCAGGACAGGGATGAACACTGAAGCTTTCTTT
CDR3 protein: CASSFPRTGMNTEAFF

D gene: TRBD1
clone size: many
V gene: TRBV18
J gene: TRBJ1-2
CDR3 DNA: TGTGCCAGCTCACCATCCGGGACAGGGGGCGTCTATGGCTACACCTTC
CDR3 protein: CASSPSGTGGVYGYTF

D gene: TRBD2
clone size: many
V gene: TRBV20-1
J gene: TRBJ2-1
CDR3 DNA: TGCAGTGCTAGACTAGCGGGATACAATGAGCAGTTCTTC
CDR3 protein: CSARLAGYNEQFF

D gene: .
clone size: few
V gene: TRBV5-1
J gene: TRBJ1-2
CDR3 DNA: TGCGCCAGCAGCCCGGCCCCGACAGAATACTATGGCTACACCTTC
CDR3 protein: CASSPAPTEYYGYTF

D gene: .
clone size: few
V gene: TRBV7-8
J gene: TRBJ1-1
CDR3 DNA: TGTGCCAGCAGCTTAGTTGGGGAGGAAGCTTTCTTT
CDR3 protein: CASSLVGEEAFF

D gene: TRBD1
clone size: few
V gene: TRBV3-1
J gene: TRBJ1-3
CDR3 DNA: TGTGCCAGCCGCAGGGGGACAGGGCCTCTTAGAAACACCATATATTTT
CDR3 protein: CASRRGTGPLRNTIYF

D gene: .
clone size: few
V gene: TRBV9
J gene: TRBJ2-1
CDR3 DNA: TGTGCCAGCAGCGTTTACGGGGGACCCTACAATGAGCAGTTCTTC
CDR3 protein: CASSVYGGPYNEQFF

D gene: .
clone size: many
V gene: TRBV5-5
J gene: TRBJ1-1
CDR3 DNA: TGTGCCAGCAGCTTGGTTTCGAGGCCGGGCGGCACTGAAGCTTTCTTT
CDR3 protein: CASSLVSRPGGTEAFF

D gene: TRBD1
clone size: many
V gene: TRBV11-2
J gene: TRBJ2-3
CDR3 DNA: TGTGCCAGCAGCTTGCGCGGGACAGGGAGCACAGATACGCAGTATTTT
CDR3 protein: CASSLRGTGSTDTQYF

D gene: .
clone size: many
V gene: TRBV5-1
J gene: TRBJ2-2
CDR3 DNA: TGCGCCAGCAGAGTAGGGGCGAACACCGGGGAGCTGTTTTTT
CDR3 protein: CASRVGANTGELFF

D gene: .
clone size: .
V gene: TRBV30
J gene: TRBJ1-2
CDR3 DNA: TGTGCCTGGAGTGGACAGGCCGGAGCTAACTATGGCTACACCTTC
CDR3 protein: CAWSGQAGANYGYTF

D gene: TRBD1
clone size: few
V gene: TRBV4-3
J gene: TRBJ2-5
CDR3 DNA: TGCGCCAGCAGCCAAGCCCAGGGGGCGAGGGGAGAGACCCAGTACTTC
CDR3 protein: CASSQAQGARGETQYF

D gene: .
clone size: few
V gene: TRBV7-3
J gene: TRBJ2-1
CDR3 DNA: TGTGCCAGCAGCTTAACGCAGGGTGAGACGTTCTTC
CDR3 protein: CASSLTQGETFF

D gene: .
clone size: many
V gene: TRBV3-1
J gene: TRBJ1-6
CDR3 DNA: TGTGCCAGCAGCCAAGGAGGCAGGGGAAATCGGTCACCCCTCCACTTT
CDR3 protein: CASSQGGRGNRSPLHF

D gene: .
clone size: .
V gene: TRBV6-1
J gene: TRBJ2-4
CDR3 DNA: TGTGCCAGCAGTGATGGGGCAACCAAAAACATTCAGTACTTC
CDR3 protein: CASSDGATKNIQYF

D gene: .
clone size: .
V gene: TRBV20-1
J gene: TRBJ2-7
CDR3 DNA: TGCAGTGCCAAAGACTCCTACGAGCAGTACTTC
CDR3 protein: CSAKDSYEQYF

D gene: .
clone size: .
V gene: TRBV7-2
J gene: TRBJ2-5
CDR3 DNA: TGTGCCAGCAGCATCCCGAGGGGGGAGACCCAGTACTTC
CDR3 protein: CASSIPRGETQYF

D gene: .
clone size: .
V gene: TRBV11-2
J gene: TRBJ2-7
CDR3 DNA: TGTGCCAGCAGCTTAGTTCGGGGCCCACGATCCTACGAGCAGTACTTC
CDR3 protein: CASSLVRGPRSYEQYF

D gene: .
clone size: .
V gene: TRBV30
J gene: TRBJ1-3
CDR3 DNA: TGTGCCTGGAGTTTCGGACAGCCTGGAAACACCATATATTTT
CDR3 protein: CAWSFGQPGNTIYF

D gene: .
clone size: many
V gene: TRBV3-1
J gene: TRBJ1-1
CDR3 DNA: TGTGCCAGCAGGGCCTGGGGGGACACTGAAGCTTTCTTT
CDR3 protein: CASRAWGDTEAFF

D gene: TRBD2
clone size: many
V gene: TRBV5-4
J gene: TRBJ2-2
CDR3 DNA: TGTGCCAGCAGAAAGGGGACTAGCGGTAACACCGGGGAGCTGTTTTTT
CDR3 protein: CASRKGTSGNTGELFF

D gene: TRBD1
clone size: .
V gene: TRBV5-1
J gene: TRBJ2-6
CDR3 DNA: TGCGCCAGCAGCTCCCGGACAGGGGACCTTTCTGGGGCCAACGTCCTGACTTTC
CDR3 protein: CASSSRTGDLSGANVLTF

D gene: .
clone size: .
V gene: TRBV6-2/TRBV6-3
J gene: TRBJ2-7
CDR3 DNA: TGTGCCAGCAGCCCCCGCGAGGAGCAGTACTTC
CDR3 protein: CASSPREEQYF

D gene: TRBD2
clone size: few
V gene: TRBV20-1
J gene: TRBJ2-1
CDR3 DNA: TGCAGTGCCAGGACTAGCGGGAGGGCCGGGCCCTACAATGAGCAGTTCTTC
CDR3 protein: CSARTSGRAGPYNEQFF

D gene: TRBD1
clone size: few
V gene: TRBV7-2
J gene: TRBJ2-5
CDR3 DNA: TGTGCCAGCAGCGCCGGGACAGGGAGGGGGGAGACCCAGTACTTC
CDR3 protein: CASSAGTGRGETQYF

D gene: .
clone size: .
V gene: TRBV11-3
J gene: TRBJ2-7
CDR3 DNA: TGTGCCAGCAGCTTAATTCGATGGGAGCAGTACTTC
CDR3 protein: CASSLIRWEQYF

D gene: .
clone size: many
V gene: TRBV29-1
J gene: TRBJ1-2
CDR3 DNA: TGCAGCGTTGAAGTCCCAGGGTATGGCTACACCTTC
CDR3 protein: CSVEVPGYGYTF